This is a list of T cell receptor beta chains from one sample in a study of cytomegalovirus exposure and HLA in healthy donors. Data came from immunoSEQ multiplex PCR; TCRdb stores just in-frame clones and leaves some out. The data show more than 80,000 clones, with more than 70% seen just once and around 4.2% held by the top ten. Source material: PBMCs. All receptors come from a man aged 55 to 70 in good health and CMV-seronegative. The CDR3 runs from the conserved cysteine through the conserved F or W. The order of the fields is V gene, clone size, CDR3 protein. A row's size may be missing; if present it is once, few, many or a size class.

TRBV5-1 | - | CASSFWAPNTEAFF
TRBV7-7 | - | CASSLGRSGTGQTNEKLFF
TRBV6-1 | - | CASRGQGGETQYF
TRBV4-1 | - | CASSHGGQETQYF
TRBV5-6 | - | CASSPLGGSTDTQYF
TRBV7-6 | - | CASSRTSGGNTGELFF
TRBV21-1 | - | CASSRGTDHSNQPQHF
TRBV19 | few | CASSILNFRDRNEKLFF
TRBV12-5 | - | CASGPPRASGEKLFF
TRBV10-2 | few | CASSESATNEKLFF
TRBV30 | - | CAWSVGGAGTDTQYF
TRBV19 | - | CASSFDIETEAFF
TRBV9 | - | CASSPRRGGTNEKLFF
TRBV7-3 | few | CASSLTSGRTEAFF
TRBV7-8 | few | CASSNSLQESSYNSPLHF
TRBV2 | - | CASSAWAGQETQYF
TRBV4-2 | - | CASSQEWGRGANVLTF
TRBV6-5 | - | CASTKGGTGSGYTF
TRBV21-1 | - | CAITHLSDTEAFF
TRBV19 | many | CASSIGVTNTEAFF
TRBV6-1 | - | CASTRRGGAEETQYF
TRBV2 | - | CAGGPRQGEAFF
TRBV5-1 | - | CASSFSGLQETQYF
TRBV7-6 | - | CASSYGGDTEAFF
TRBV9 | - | CASSVGTSGGQETQYF
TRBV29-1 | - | CSVVPGGRVYEQYF
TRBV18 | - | CASSPPSSLPTEAFF
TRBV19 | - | CASSIGQGQETQYF
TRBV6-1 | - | CASSGTPRITSTDTQYF
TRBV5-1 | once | CASSPQGYEQYF
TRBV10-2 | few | CASRDGQGPQAEAFF
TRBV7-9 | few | CASSPGLAGGGEQYF
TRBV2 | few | CASSAEGVSEKLFF
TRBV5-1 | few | CASSGIVGGRDEKLFF
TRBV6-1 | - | CASSEGASSPLHF
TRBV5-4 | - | CASSLAGYGGAYEQYF
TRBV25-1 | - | CASSDTEGGDTIYF
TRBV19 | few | CASTLNRGGTEAFF
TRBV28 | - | CASSGQVPYNEQFF
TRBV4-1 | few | CASSHGKGDSSYNEQFF
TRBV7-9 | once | CASSLEGTPLEQYF
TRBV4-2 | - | CASSPERGPPYEQYF
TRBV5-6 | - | CASSSRGGSYNEQFF
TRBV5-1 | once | CASSPEGRLGADTQYF
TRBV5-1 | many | CASSPAVTANEKLFF
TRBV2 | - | CASTFPGTAANTGELFF
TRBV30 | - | CAWNTGTGYTF
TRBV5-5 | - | CASSVTGGSGYGYTF